This T cell receptor (beta chain) derives from a study of T cell repertoires in cytomegalovirus infection. About the study: Matching HLA type and CMV infection were both indicated by public TCR beta signatures. General study points: CMV-specific HLA-C-restricted TCR beta clonotypes dominated the ex vivo response. People with CMV and the relevant HLA were identified by cumulative public TCR beta family frequency.

Via MiXCR, TCRdb re-called the reads, giving one row per CDR3 protein. Seen here are 160,000 or so distinct CDR3 sequences, 15% to 20% observed once, and the top ten hold roughly 20%. The CDR3 contains 16 residues. The germline CDR1 and CDR2 sequences are SNHLY and FYNNEI. The V and J ends lost 7 bases and 4 bases, in that order; junction bases with no gene match: 11. Of note for this clonotype: Its antigen is unknown.

The TCR was taken from a human donor in good health (CMV status not recorded). Some clones in this sample may be carry-over from other donors' samples. The V gene is TRBV2, the J gene TRBJ2-3; 10 nucleotides match TRBD1. The sample consisted of CD8+ T cells from PBMCs. The CDR3 is CASKGQGPGGADTQYF. The CDR3 bases are TGTGCCAGCAAGGGACAGGGGCCGGGAGGCGCAGATACGCAGTATTTT.